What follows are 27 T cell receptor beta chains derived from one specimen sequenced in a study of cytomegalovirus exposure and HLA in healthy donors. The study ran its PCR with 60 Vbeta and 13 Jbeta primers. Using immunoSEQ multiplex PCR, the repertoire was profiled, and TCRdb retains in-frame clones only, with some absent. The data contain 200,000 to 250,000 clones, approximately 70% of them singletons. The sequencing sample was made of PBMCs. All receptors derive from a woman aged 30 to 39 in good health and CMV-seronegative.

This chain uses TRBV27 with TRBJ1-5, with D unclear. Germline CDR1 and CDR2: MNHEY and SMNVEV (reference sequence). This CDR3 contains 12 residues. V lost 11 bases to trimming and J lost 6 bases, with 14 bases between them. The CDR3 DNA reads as TGTGCCTCCCCGGGGTCCCGTCAGCCCCAGCATTTT. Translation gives CASPGSRQPQHF.

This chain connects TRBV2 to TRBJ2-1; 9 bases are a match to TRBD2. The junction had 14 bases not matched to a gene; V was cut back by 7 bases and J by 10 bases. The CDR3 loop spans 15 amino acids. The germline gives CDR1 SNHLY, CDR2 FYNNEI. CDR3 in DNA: TGTGCCAGCACCGTTTTGGCTAGCGGGACCAAGGAGCAGTTCTTC. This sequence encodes CASTVLASGTKEQFF.

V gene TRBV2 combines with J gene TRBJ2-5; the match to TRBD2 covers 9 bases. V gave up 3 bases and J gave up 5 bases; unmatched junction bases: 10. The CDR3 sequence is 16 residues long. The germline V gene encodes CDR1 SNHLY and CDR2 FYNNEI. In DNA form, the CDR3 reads TGTGCCAGCAGTGAGGCTAGCGGGGTCCGGTGGGAGACCCAGTACTTC. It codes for CASSEASGVRWETQYF.

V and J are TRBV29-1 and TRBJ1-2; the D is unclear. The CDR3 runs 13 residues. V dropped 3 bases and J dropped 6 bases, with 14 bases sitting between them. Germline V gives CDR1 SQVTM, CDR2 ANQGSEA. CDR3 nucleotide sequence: TGCAGCGTTGACGGGGTTTCGGGGAATGGCTACACCTTC. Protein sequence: CSVDGVSGNGYTF.

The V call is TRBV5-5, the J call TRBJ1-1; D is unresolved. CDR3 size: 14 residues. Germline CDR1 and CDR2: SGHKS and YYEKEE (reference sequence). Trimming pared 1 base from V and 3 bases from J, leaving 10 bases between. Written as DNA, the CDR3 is TGTGCCAGCAGCTTGCCTGAGCGGGACACTGAAGCTTTCTTT. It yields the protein CASSLPERDTEAFF.

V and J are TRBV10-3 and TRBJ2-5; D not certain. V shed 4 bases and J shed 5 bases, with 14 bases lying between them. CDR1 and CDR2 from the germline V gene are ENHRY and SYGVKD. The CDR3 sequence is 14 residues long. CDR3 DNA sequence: TGTGCCATCAGTGTTTTAGAGTTCGGTGAGACCCAGTACTTC. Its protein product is CAISVLEFGETQYF.

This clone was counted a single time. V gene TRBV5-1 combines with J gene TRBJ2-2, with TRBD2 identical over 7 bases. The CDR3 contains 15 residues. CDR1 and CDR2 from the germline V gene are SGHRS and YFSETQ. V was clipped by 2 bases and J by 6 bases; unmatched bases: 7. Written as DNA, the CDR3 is TGCGCCAGCAGCTTCACGGGGGGACTCGCCGGGGAGCTGTTTTTT. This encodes CASSFTGGLAGELFF.

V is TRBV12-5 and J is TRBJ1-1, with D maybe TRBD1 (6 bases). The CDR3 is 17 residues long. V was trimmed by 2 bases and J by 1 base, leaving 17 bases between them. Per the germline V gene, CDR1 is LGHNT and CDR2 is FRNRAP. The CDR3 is CASGLPARGAENTEAFF. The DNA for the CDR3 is TGTGCTAGTGGTTTGCCGGCGCGGGGGGCAGAGAACACTGAAGCTTTCTTT.

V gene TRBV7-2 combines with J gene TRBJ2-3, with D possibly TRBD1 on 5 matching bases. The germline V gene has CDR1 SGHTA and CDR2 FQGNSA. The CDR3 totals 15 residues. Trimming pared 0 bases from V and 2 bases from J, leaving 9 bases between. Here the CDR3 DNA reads TGTGCCAGCAGCTTAGCAGGGGCGAACACAGATACGCAGTATTTT. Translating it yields CASSLAGANTDTQYF.

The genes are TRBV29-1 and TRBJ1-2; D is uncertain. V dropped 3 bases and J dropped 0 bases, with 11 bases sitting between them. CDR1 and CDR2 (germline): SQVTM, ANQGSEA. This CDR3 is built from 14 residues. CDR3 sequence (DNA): TGCAGCGTTGATAGACGGGATGCTAACTATGGCTACACCTTC. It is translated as CSVDRRDANYGYTF.

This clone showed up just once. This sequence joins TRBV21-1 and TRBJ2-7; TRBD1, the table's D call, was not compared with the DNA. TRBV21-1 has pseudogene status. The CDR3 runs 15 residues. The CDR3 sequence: CASSKESRDNYEQYF. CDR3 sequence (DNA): TGTGCCAGCAGCAAAGAATCTAGGGACAACTACGAGCAGTACTTC.

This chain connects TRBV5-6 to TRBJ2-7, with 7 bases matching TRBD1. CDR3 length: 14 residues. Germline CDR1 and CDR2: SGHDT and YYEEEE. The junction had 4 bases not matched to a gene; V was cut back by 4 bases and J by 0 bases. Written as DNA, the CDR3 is TGTGCCAGCAGCGGGGACAGACTCTCCTACGAGCAGTACTTC. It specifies CASSGDRLSYEQYF.

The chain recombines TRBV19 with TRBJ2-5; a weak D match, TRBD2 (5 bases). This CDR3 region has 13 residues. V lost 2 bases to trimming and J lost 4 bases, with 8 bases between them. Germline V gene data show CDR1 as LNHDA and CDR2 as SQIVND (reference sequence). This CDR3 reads CASSILAGETQYF. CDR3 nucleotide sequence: TGTGCCAGTAGTATACTAGCAGGAGAGACCCAGTACTTC.

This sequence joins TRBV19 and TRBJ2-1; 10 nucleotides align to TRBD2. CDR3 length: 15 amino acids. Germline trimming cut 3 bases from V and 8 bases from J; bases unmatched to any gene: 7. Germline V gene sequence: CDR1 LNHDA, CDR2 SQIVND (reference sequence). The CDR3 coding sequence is TGTGCCAGTAGTATCCCCTCTAGCGGGAGTGATGAGCAGTTCTTC. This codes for CASSIPSSGSDEQFF. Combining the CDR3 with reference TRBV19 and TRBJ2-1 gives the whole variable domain DGGITQSPKYLFRKEGQNVTLSCEQNLNHDAMYWYRQDPGQGLRLIYYSQIVNDFQKGDIAEGYSVSREKKESFPLTVTSAQKNPTAFYLCASSIPSSGSDEQFFGPGTRLTVL.

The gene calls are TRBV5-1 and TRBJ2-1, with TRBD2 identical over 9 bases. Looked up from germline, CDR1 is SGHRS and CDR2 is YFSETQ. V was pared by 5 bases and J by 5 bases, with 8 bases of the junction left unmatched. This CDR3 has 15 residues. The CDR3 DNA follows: TGCGCCAGCAGTATCGCGGGACTAGCCAACAATGAGCAGTTCTTC. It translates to CASSIAGLANNEQFF. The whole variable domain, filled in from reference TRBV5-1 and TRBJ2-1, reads KAGVTQTPRYLIKTRGQQVTLSCSPISGHRSVSWYQQTPGQGLQFLFEYFSETQRNKGNFPGRFSGRQFSNSRSEMNVSTLELGDSALYLCASSIAGLANNEQFFGPGTRLTVL.

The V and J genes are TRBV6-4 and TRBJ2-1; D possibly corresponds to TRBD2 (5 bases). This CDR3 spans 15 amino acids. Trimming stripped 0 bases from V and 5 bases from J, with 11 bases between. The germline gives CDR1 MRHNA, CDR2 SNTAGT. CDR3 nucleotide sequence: TGTGCCAGCAGTGACTCGGACTTGCCGAACAATGAGCAGTTCTTC. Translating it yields CASSDSDLPNNEQFF.

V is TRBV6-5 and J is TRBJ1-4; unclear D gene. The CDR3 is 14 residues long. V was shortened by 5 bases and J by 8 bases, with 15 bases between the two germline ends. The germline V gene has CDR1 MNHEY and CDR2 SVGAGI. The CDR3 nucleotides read TGTGCCAGCAGTGATGGCGGCACGGCGGAAAAACTGTTTTTT. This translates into CASSDGGTAEKLFF.

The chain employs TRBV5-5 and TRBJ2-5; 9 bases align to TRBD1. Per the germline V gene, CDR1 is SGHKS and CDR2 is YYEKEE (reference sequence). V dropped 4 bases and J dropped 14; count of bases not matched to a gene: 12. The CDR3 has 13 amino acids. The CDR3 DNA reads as TGTGCCAGCAGCCCCGATAACAGGGGGCGCCGATACTTC. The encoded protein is CASSPDNRGRRYF. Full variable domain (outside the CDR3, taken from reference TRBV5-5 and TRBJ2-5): DAGVTQSPTHLIKTRGQQVTLRCSPISGHKSVSWYQQVLGQGPQFIFQYYEKEERGRGNFPDRFSARQFPNYSSELNVNALLLGDSALYLCASSPDNRGRRYFGPGTRLLVL.

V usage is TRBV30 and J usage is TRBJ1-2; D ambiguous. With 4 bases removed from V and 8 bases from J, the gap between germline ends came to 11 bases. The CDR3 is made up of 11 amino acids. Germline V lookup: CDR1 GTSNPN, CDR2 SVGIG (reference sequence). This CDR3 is CAWISSGGYTF. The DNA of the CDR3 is TGTGCCTGGATATCTTCGGGGGGCTACACCTTC.

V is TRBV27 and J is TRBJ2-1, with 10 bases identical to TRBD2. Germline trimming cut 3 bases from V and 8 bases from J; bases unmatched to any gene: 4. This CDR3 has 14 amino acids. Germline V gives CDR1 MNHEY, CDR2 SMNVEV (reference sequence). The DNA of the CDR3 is TGTGCCAGCAGTTTGGCTAGCGGGGGTGATGAGCAGTTCTTC. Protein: CASSLASGGDEQFF.

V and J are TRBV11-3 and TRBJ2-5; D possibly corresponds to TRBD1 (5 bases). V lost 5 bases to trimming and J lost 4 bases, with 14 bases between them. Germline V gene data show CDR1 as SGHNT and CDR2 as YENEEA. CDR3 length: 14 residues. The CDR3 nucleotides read TGTGCCAGCAGCCCCGGCAGGGCGATAGAGACCCAGTACTTC. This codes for CASSPGRAIETQYF.

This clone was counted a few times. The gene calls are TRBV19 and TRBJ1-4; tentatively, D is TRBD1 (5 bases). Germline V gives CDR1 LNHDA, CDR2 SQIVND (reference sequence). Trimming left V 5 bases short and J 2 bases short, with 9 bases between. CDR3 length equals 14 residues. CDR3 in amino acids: CASSQGLTNEKLFF. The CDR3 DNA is TGTGCCAGTAGTCAGGGTTTGACTAATGAAAAACTGTTTTTT.

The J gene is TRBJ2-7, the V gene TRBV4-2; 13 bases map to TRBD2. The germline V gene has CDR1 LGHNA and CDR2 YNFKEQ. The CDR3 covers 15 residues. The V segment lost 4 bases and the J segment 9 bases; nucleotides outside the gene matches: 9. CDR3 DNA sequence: TGTGCCAGCAGCCTCGGGACTAGCGGGAAGGATGGGCAGTACTTC. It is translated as CASSLGTSGKDGQYF.

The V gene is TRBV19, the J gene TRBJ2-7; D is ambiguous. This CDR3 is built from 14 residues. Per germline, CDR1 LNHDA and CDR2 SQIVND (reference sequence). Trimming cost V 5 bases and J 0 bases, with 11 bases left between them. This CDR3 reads CASSSQFSSYEQYF. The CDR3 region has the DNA TGTGCCAGTAGTTCCCAATTCAGCTCCTACGAGCAGTACTTC. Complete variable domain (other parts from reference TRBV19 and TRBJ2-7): DGGITQSPKYLFRKEGQNVTLSCEQNLNHDAMYWYRQDPGQGLRLIYYSQIVNDFQKGDIAEGYSVSREKKESFPLTVTSAQKNPTAFYLCASSSQFSSYEQYFGPGTRLTVT.

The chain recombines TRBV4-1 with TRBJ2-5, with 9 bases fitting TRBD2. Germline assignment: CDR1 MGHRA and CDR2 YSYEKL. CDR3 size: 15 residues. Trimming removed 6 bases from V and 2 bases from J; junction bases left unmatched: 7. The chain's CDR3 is CASRAGLAGQETQYF. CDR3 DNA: TGCGCCAGCAGGGCTGGGCTAGCGGGGCAAGAGACCCAGTACTTC.

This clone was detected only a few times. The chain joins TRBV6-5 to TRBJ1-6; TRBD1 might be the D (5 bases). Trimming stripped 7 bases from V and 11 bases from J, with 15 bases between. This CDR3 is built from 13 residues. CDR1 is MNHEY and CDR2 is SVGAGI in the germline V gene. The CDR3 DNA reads TGTGCCAGCACCACGGGGGGTTCTCCACCCCTCCACTTT. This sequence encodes CASTTGGSPPLHF.

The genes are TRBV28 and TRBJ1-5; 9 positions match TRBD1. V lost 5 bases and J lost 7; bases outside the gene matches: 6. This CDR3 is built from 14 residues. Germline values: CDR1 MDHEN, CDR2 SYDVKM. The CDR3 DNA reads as TGTGCCAGCAGTAGACAGGGGGGCGACCAGCCCCAGCATTTT. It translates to CASSRQGGDQPQHF.